This T cell receptor beta chain was recorded in a study of shared clonotypes between healthy human individuals. The wider study: Each donor's CD4 naive and CD4 memory cells filled three plates apiece, CD8 naive two, and CD8 memory one.

The CDR3 covers 14 residues. Germline V gene data show CDR1 as SNHLY and CDR2 as FYNNEI. Between the trimmed V and J ends, which lost 10 bases and 4 bases, there was a span of 17 bases. In this sample, this clone turned up once. The antigen remains unidentified. Using immunoSEQ multiplex PCR, the repertoire was profiled, and TCRdb retains in-frame clones only, with some absent. The sample consists of approximately 320,000 clones, 80% to 90% of them appearing once. CD8 memory merged CD45RO+ with CCR7-negative CD45RA+ TemRA cells. Notes on the study in general: Naive subsets generally exceeded memory subsets in estimated richness. About 5.2% was the fraction of naive CD4 clonotypes found shared across a few donors.

The chain is built from TRBV2 and TRBJ2-4; a weak D match, TRBD1 (5 bases). The sample taken for sequencing was memory CD8+ T cells sorted from blood. As for subset: CD45RO+ cells pooled with CCR7-negative TemRA cells. This sequence was found in a man between 18 and 29 years old in good health. The CDR3 here is CATLEQGMKNIQYF. In DNA, the CDR3 is TGTGCCACCCTAGAGCAGGGCATGAAAAACATTCAGTACTTC.